The clone carrying this T cell receptor (beta chain) was detected ten times or more. The antigen is not known. This specimen belongs to a study of identical twins. Regarding the study as a whole: The abundant beta clonotypes from cord blood had fewer insertions, and memory repertoires had none of this.

Unique molecular identifiers were present on the cDNA, and a universal primer site came from template switching. TCRdb recomputed calls from the 5' RACE reads with MiXCR, one row per CDR3 protein. Here the sample spans more than 250,000 distinct CDR3 sequences, less than 9% being singletons. Germline assignment: CDR1 ENHRY and CDR2 SYGVKD. The CDR3 covers 15 residues. Trimming took 9 bases from V and 7 from J; bases not matched to a gene: 13. These data were likewise used in another study, on yellow fever vaccine responses in identical twins.

The specimen was memory (CD45RO+) T cells sorted from blood. The clonotype was recovered from a woman aged 18-29 years in good health. This sequence joins TRBV10-3 and TRBJ2-1; TRBD1 aligns across 9 bases. The CDR3 here is CAIKPGDRESNEQFF. In DNA form, the CDR3 reads TGTGCCATAAAGCCCGGGGACAGGGAATCAAATGAGCAGTTCTTC.